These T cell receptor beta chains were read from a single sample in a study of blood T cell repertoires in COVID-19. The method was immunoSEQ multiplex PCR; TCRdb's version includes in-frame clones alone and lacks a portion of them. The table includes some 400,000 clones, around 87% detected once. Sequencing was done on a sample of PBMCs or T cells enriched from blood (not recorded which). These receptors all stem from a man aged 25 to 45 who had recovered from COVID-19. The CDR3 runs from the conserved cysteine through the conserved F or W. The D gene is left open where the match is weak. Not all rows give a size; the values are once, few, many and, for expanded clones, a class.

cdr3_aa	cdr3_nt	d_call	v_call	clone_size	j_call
CASSPPAPTSGGPRGYNEQFF	TGTGCCAGCAGTCCCCCCGCCCCTACTAGCGGGGGCCCTCGGGGATACAATGAGCAGTTCTTC	TRBD2	TRBV27	NA	TRBJ2-1
CASSSPWGGSTDTQYF	TGTGCCAGCAGCTCCCCTTGGGGGGGGAGCACAGATACGCAGTATTTT	TRBD2	TRBV5-6	NA	TRBJ2-3
CASSFVAGGAEDTQYF	TGCGCCAGCAGCTTCGTTGCGGGGGGGGCAGAGGATACGCAGTATTTT	TRBD2	TRBV5-1	NA	TRBJ2-3
CASSLGTGDRTF	TGTGCCAGCAGCTTAGGGACAGGGGATCGGACCTTC	TRBD1	TRBV11-2	NA	TRBJ1-2
CASSQGQGRYAFF	TGTGCCAGCAGCCAGGGACAGGGTCGGTATGCTTTCTTT	TRBD1	TRBV3-1/TRBV3-2	NA	TRBJ1-1
CASSLGGVVGGPNNEQFF	TGTGCCAGCAGTTTGGGCGGGGTGGTCGGGGGTCCCAACAATGAGCAGTTCTTC	NA	TRBV27	NA	TRBJ2-1
CASSRDRVDTEAFF	TGTGCCAGTAGCAGGGACAGGGTAGATACTGAAGCTTTCTTT	TRBD1	TRBV19	once	TRBJ1-1
CSVLDRGLMDEQFF	TGCAGCGTGTTAGACAGGGGGCTGATGGATGAGCAGTTCTTC	TRBD1	TRBV29-1	few	TRBJ2-1
CASSLAPGKDTEAFF	TGTGCCAGCAGCTTGGCCCCAGGGAAAGACACTGAAGCTTTCTTT	NA	TRBV5-4	NA	TRBJ1-1
CASSLSRGVEQYF	TGTGCCAGCAGCTTGAGCAGGGGAGTCGAGCAGTACTTC	NA	TRBV11-2	NA	TRBJ2-7
CASSLASGASDTQYF	TGCGCCAGCAGCTTGGCTAGCGGGGCATCAGATACGCAGTATTTT	TRBD2	TRBV5-1	NA	TRBJ2-3
CASSDSGRLEAFF	TGTGCCAGCAGTGACTCAGGGAGGTTAGAAGCTTTCTTT	NA	TRBV12-3/TRBV12-4	once	TRBJ1-1
CASSRKQGAAGSVGGRANVLTF	TGTGCCAGCAGTCGAAAACAGGGGGCGGCCGGGTCGGTTGGGGGTAGGGCCAACGTCCTGACTTTC	TRBD1	TRBV6-6	NA	TRBJ2-6
CASSRAGVNTEAFF	TGTGCCAGCAGTAGGGCGGGCGTGAACACTGAAGCTTTCTTT	NA	TRBV6-5	NA	TRBJ1-1
CASSSSIRDTYGYTF	TGTGCCAGCAGCTCATCAATCCGGGACACCTATGGCTACACCTTC	NA	TRBV7-9	few	TRBJ1-2
CASSSGYDTGGYETQYF	TGCGCCAGCAGCTCCGGGTATGATACAGGGGGCTACGAGACCCAGTACTTC	TRBD1	TRBV5-1	NA	TRBJ2-5
CASSYGTGQGPPLHF	TGTGCCAGCAGTTACGGAACTGGACAGGGACCACCCCTCCACTTT	TRBD1	TRBV6-5	NA	TRBJ1-6
CASSQDVSRVDQPQHF	TGTGCCAGCAGCCAAGATGTATCCAGGGTGGATCAGCCCCAGCATTTT	NA	TRBV4-2	few	TRBJ1-5
CASSFDRLRAFF	TGTGCCAGCAGCTTCGATCGACTGCGTGCTTTCTTT	NA	TRBV11-2	few	TRBJ1-1
CSVLGMGLAGGTDTQYF	TGCAGCGTTCTGGGGATGGGACTAGCGGGAGGGACAGATACGCAGTATTTT	TRBD2	TRBV29-1	NA	TRBJ2-3
CASSPGTEAFF	TGCGCCAGCAGTCCCGGCACTGAAGCTTTCTTT	NA	TRBV10-2	NA	TRBJ1-1
CASSWRLAGATYNEQFF	TGCGCCAGCAGCTGGAGACTAGCGGGGGCCACCTACAATGAGCAGTTCTTC	TRBD2	TRBV5-1	NA	TRBJ2-1
CASGRRPQDILHEQFF	TGTGCCAGCGGCCGCCGACCCCAGGACATTCTTCATGAGCAGTTCTTC	NA	TRBV7-9	once	TRBJ2-1
CASSLAAGGFQPQHF	TGTGCCAGCAGCTTAGCGGCAGGGGGATTTCAGCCCCAGCATTTT	TRBD1	TRBV11-2	NA	TRBJ1-5
CASSIQGTEAFF	TGTGCCAGCAGTATACAGGGGACTGAAGCTTTCTTT	TRBD1	TRBV2	NA	TRBJ1-1